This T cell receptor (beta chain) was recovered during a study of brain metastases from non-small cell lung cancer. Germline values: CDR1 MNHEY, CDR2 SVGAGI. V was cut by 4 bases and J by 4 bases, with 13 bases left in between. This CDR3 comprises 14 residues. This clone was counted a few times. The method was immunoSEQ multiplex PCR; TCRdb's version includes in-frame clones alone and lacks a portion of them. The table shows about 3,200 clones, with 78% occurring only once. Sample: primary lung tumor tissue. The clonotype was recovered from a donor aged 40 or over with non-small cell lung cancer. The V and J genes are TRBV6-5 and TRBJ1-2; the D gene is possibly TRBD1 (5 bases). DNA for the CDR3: TGTGCCAGCAGTTTAAGACAGCCAGGCTATGGCTACACCTTC. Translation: CASSLRQPGYGYTF.